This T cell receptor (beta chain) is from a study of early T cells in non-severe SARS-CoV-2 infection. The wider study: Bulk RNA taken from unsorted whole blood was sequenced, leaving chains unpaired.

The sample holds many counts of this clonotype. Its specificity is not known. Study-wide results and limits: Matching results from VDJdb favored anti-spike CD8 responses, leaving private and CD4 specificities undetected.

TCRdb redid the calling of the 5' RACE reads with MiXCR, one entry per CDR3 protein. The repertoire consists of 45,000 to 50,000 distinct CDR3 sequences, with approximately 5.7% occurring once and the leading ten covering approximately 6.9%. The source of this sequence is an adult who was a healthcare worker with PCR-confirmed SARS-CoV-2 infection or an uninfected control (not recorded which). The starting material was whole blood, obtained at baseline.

CDR3 amino acids: CASSEDWGELFF. The CDR3 DNA is TGTGCCAGCAGTGAAGACTGGGGGGAGCTGTTTTTT. This rearrangement joins TRBV6-1 to TRBJ2-2; D is ambiguous. The CDR3 extends over 12 amino acids. Trimming stripped 1 base from V and 8 bases from J, with 5 bases between. The V gene's germline CDR1 is MNHNS and CDR2 SASEGT.